Below are 21 T cell receptor beta chains sequenced from a single sample in a study of blood T cell repertoires in COVID-19. Assay used: immunoSEQ multiplex PCR; TCRdb lists only in-frame clones, some missing. The profile shows hundreds of thousands of clones, around 84% of them singletons. Sequencing was done on a sample of PBMCs or T cells enriched from blood (not recorded which). These receptors were collected from a man in his forties or fifties who had recovered from COVID-19.

The chain recombines TRBV4-3 with TRBJ2-7; TRBD2 matches 12 bases. The CDR3 is made up of 16 amino acids. V lost 6 bases and J lost 2; bases outside the gene matches: 8. Germline V CDR1 and CDR2: LGHNA, YSLEER. CDR3 sequence (DNA): TGCGCCAGCAGTCACCGATGGACTAGCGGGACCTACGAGCAGTACTTC. It encodes CASSHRWTSGTYEQYF.

V and J are TRBV18 and TRBJ1-2, with TRBD1 matching over 10 bases. V trimming: 6 bases; J trimming: 5 bases; junction bases outside the gene matches: 3. This CDR3 is built from 13 residues. Germline values: CDR1 KGHSH, CDR2 LQKENI. The CDR3 bases are TGTGCCAGCTCGGACAGGGGGAATTATGGCTACACCTTC. It specifies CASSDRGNYGYTF.

This sequence joins TRBV12-3 or TRBV12-4 and TRBJ2-5, with D unclear. This CDR3 is built from 12 residues. Trimming cost V 4 bases and J 4 bases, with 7 bases left between them. The CDR3 DNA reads as TGTGCCAGCAGTTCGGCTAGAGAGACCCAGTACTTC. Its protein product is CASSSARETQYF.

The chain uses TRBV18 and TRBJ2-1; TRBD2 aligns across 7 bases. V lost 1 base and J lost 8; bases outside the gene matches: 8. From germline, CDR1 is KGHSH and CDR2 LQKENI. The CDR3 runs to 15 residues. CDR3 sequence reads: CASSPRSSGGDEQFF. Written as DNA, the CDR3 is TGTGCCAGCTCACCACGCTCTAGCGGAGGGGATGAGCAGTTCTTC.

V gene TRBV27 combines with J gene TRBJ2-5; 9 nucleotides line up with TRBD2. The J segment lost 4 bases and the V segment lost 0 bases, leaving 6 bases of the junction unmatched. From germline, CDR1 is MNHEY and CDR2 SMNVEV (reference sequence). This CDR3 comprises 16 residues. The CDR3 DNA is TGTGCCAGCAGTTTATCTGTAGCGGGGGTCGCAGAGACCCAGTACTTC. The encoded protein is CASSLSVAGVAETQYF.

This clone showed up just a few times. The chain uses TRBV27 and TRBJ1-4, with D maybe TRBD1 (5 bases). Trimming removed 5 bases at V and 3 bases at J, with 16 bases between. The CDR3 runs to 16 residues. The germline V gene has CDR1 MNHEY and CDR2 SMNVEV (reference sequence). The chain's CDR3 is CASSDPRRGANEKLFF. In DNA, the CDR3 is TGTGCCAGCAGTGACCCCCGTCGGGGGGCTAATGAAAAACTGTTTTTT.

The genes are TRBV25-1 and TRBJ1-3; D gene ambiguous. This CDR3 is 16 amino acids long. CDR1 MGHDK and CDR2 SYGVNS come from the germline V gene. Trimming removed 4 bases from V and 0 bases from J, with 13 bases in between. The CDR3, as DNA: TGTGCCAGCAGTGCATGGGCAAGAGCCTCTGGAAACACCATATATTTT. Its protein is CASSAWARASGNTIYF.

This clone was seen only once. V gene TRBV28 combines with J gene TRBJ1-1; weak D call: TRBD1 (6 bases). Between the trimmed V and J ends, which lost 4 bases and 7 bases, there was a span of 22 bases. In germline, CDR1 is MDHEN, CDR2 SYDVKM. The CDR3 runs to 16 residues. CDR3 bases: TGTGCCAGCAGTTCCCCCTCTGGCGGGGGGCAAGGTGAAGCTTTCTTT. It is translated as CASSSPSGGGQGEAFF.

The J gene is TRBJ1-5, the V gene TRBV6-6; tentatively, D is TRBD1 (5 bases). CDR1 MNHNY and CDR2 SVGAGI come from the germline V gene (reference sequence). Between the trimmed V and J ends, which lost 7 bases and 2 bases, there was a span of 12 bases. The CDR3 contains 14 residues. This CDR3 reads CASNRNLGNQPQHF. CDR3 nucleotides: TGTGCCAGCAACAGGAATTTGGGCAATCAGCCCCAGCATTTT.

This chain joins TRBV7-2 and TRBJ2-7; 11 positions match TRBD2. The CDR3 contains 18 residues. V was pared by 2 bases and J by 2 bases, with 11 bases of the junction left unmatched. CDR1 is SGHTA and CDR2 is FQGNSA in the germline V gene. Here the CDR3 DNA reads TGTGCCAGCAGCTTATTTGGCACTAGCGGGGGTGTAACCTACGAGCAGTACTTC. This sequence encodes CASSLFGTSGGVTYEQYF.

As to this clone: The same CDR3 arises from other DNA sequences in this sample as well. The V gene is TRBV7-2, the J gene TRBJ2-3; tentatively, D is TRBD2 (6 bases). V lost 1 base and J lost 2, with 10 bases in between. The germline V gene encodes CDR1 SGHTA and CDR2 FQGNSA. There are 15 residues in the CDR3. DNA for the CDR3: TGTGCCAGCAGCTTAGATCGCGGGAACACAGATACGCAGTATTTT. Residues: CASSLDRGNTDTQYF.

V and J are TRBV4-1 and TRBJ2-2, with 13 bases identical to TRBD2. The CDR3 is 18 residues long. The germline gives CDR1 MGHRA, CDR2 YSYEKL. V was clipped by 5 bases and J by 7 bases; unmatched bases: 13. The CDR3 is CASSSRSLAGGPGGELFF. The CDR3 nucleotides are TGCGCCAGCAGCTCAAGATCACTAGCGGGAGGGCCTGGCGGGGAGCTGTTTTTT.

The chain couples TRBV29-1 to TRBJ1-3; 7 bases fit TRBD1. This CDR3 has 13 amino acids. With V trimmed by 4 bases and J by 2 bases, 2 bases remained unmatched. The germline V gene has CDR1 SQVTM and CDR2 ANQGSEA. CDR3 residues: CSVGTGPGNTIYF. The CDR3 region has the DNA TGCAGCGTTGGGACAGGTCCTGGAAACACCATATATTTT.

The chain combines TRBV7-2 with TRBJ1-2; unclear D gene. Trimming removed 1 base from V and 4 bases from J, with 10 bases in between. The germline CDR1 and CDR2 sequences are SGHTA and FQGNSA. The CDR3 loop spans 14 amino acids. The CDR3: CASSLVEGFYGYTF. As DNA, the CDR3 is TGTGCCAGCAGCTTAGTTGAGGGATTCTATGGCTACACCTTC.

The chain is built from TRBV30 and TRBJ1-4; 7 nucleotides line up with TRBD1. V was clipped by 3 bases and J by 9 bases; unmatched bases: 10. This CDR3 region has 14 residues. Germline CDR1 and CDR2: GTSNPN and SVGIG (reference sequence). The CDR3 region is CAWSSGTASKKLFF. CDR3 nucleotide sequence: TGTGCCTGGAGCTCCGGGACAGCCAGTAAAAAACTGTTTTTT. Filled out from reference TRBV30 and TRBJ1-4, the complete variable domain reads SQTIHQWPATLVQPVGSPLSLECTVEGTSNPNLYWYRQAAGRGLQLLFYSVGIGQISSEVPQNLSASRPQDRQFILSSKKLLLSDSGFYLCAWSSGTASKKLFFGSGTQLSVL.

V is TRBV7-2 and J is TRBJ2-5; 11 bases are shared with TRBD2. This CDR3 spans 14 amino acids. Germline lookup yields CDR1 SGHTA and CDR2 FQGNSA. Trimming at V came to 7 bases and at J to 4 bases, leaving 5 bases not matched to a gene. The CDR3 region is CASKKTSGAETQYF. CDR3 nucleotides: TGTGCCAGCAAAAAGACTAGCGGGGCAGAGACCCAGTACTTC.

V is TRBV7-9 and J is TRBJ2-7, with a tentative D call TRBD2 (6 bases). Trimming removed 4 bases from V and 5 bases from J, with 18 bases in between. Germline CDR1 is SEHNR and CDR2 is FQNEAQ (reference sequence). The CDR3 runs to 15 residues. The CDR3: CASSSGGGSQDEQYF. DNA of the CDR3: TGTGCCAGCAGCTCGGGTGGGGGGTCGCAGGACGAGCAGTACTTC.

This chain connects TRBV18 to TRBJ1-6; 11 nucleotides align to TRBD1. The CDR3 covers 14 residues. Germline trimming cut 6 bases from V and 9 bases from J; bases unmatched to any gene: 4. Per the germline V gene, CDR1 is KGHSH and CDR2 is LQKENI. The CDR3 here is CASSRGQGVSPLHF. CDR3 coding DNA: TGTGCCAGCTCCCGGGGACAGGGGGTTTCACCCCTCCACTTT.

In DNA, the CDR3 is TGTGCCAGCAGCTTAGAGACAGGAACCTACGAGCAGTACTTC. Translating it yields CASSLETGTYEQYF. V usage is TRBV5-4 and J usage is TRBJ2-7, with TRBD1 as a possible D gene (6 bases). The CDR3 contains 14 residues. Germline lookup yields CDR1 SGHNT and CDR2 YYREEE (reference sequence). Deletions cut 2 bases from V and 2 bases from J, with 11 bases between.

The chain uses TRBV6-2 or TRBV6-3 and TRBJ2-3; 8 nucleotides match TRBD2. This CDR3 region has 21 residues. Germline assignment: CDR1 MNHEY and CDR2 SVGEGT. V was pared by 2 bases and J by 0 bases, with 19 bases of the junction left unmatched. The CDR3: CASSYPSSSGGPVSSTDTQYF. CDR3 sequence (DNA): TGTGCCAGCAGTTACCCTTCTAGCAGCGGGGGACCAGTGTCCAGCACAGATACGCAGTATTTT.

The V call is TRBV9, the J call TRBJ2-1; D is perhaps TRBD2 (5 bases). Germline assignment: CDR1 SGDLS and CDR2 YYNGEE. The CDR3 extends over 13 amino acids. V was cut by 3 bases and J by 6 bases, with 10 bases left in between. The CDR3 sequence: CASSEDGLNEQFF. The CDR3 DNA sequence: TGTGCCAGCAGCGAAGACGGACTCAATGAGCAGTTCTTC.